This TCR beta chain is from a study of cytomegalovirus exposure and HLA in healthy donors. As for the study in general: A prior study identified some 100 million unique TCR beta sequences from about 180 million T cells.

With 60 Vbeta and 13 Jbeta primers, the PCR was carried out. Libraries were prepared by immunoSEQ multiplex PCR; TCRdb keeps only in-frame clonotypes and omits some of them. Here the sample spans around 160,000 clones, 83% being singletons. V was clipped by 6 bases and J by 8 bases; unmatched bases: 10. The germline CDR1 and CDR2 sequences are LNHDA and SQIVND (reference sequence). The CDR3 has 14 amino acids. The sample taken for sequencing was PBMCs. This receptor was identified in a man in his fifties in good health and CMV-seropositive. The V and J genes are TRBV19 and TRBJ2-1; 7 bases map to TRBD2. The CDR3 DNA reads as TGTGCCAGTAGGGGGGGAGGGAGTGGTCATGAGCAGTTCTTC. Translated, it gives CASRGGGSGHEQFF.